The subject of this entry is one T cell receptor (beta chain). It has no known antigen specificity. Per-nucleotide qualities are absent, and no much larger clonotype sits a single base away. The time point label, read with the paper, signifies: baseline before first vaccination. The vaccinee samples were drawn from two UK trials, COV001 and COV002, one of which was a single-blind randomized controlled phase 2/3 trial testing AZD1222 (ChAdOx1 nCoV-19) in healthy adults. Trial participant PBMC samples were collected at day 0 and day 28 after the second dose for TCRbeta chain sequencing. The CDR3 regions of human TCRbeta chains were analyzed by immunosequencing. Under the source paper's analysis protocol: TCRs in the repertoires were compared against a reference library of SARS-CoV-2-specific TCRs that had been generated with the MIRA antigen-specificity platform. Breadth was defined as the fraction of unique TCRs that were SARS-CoV-2-associated, and depth was defined as the fraction of total T cells that were SARS-CoV-2-associated. Using the MIRA data, each spike-specific TCR was assigned both to the spike region to which the TCR was reactive and to a CD4 or CD8 class. Log10-transformed breadth and depth values were compared by one-way ANOVA with Sidak's multiple comparisons tests. TCRdb carries this immuneACCESS record with in-frame sequences only. Its versions omit some clonotypes, under half of them owing to an unresolved V gene in the studies checked, with the rest unexplained. From that table come the V and J calls and clone size; the DNA was used to work out D and trimming. For this sample there are approximately 160,000 clones; 90% appear just once. The ten top clones hold approximately 1.5% of the sample.

This sample was taken from a study of T cell responses to AZD1222 COVID-19 vaccine (dated by TCRdb to about 2021). The study in broad terms: AZD1222 recipients with second doses at about 4 weeks or about 12 weeks were pooled, because spike-specific TCR depth and breadth did not differ between schedules. TCR sequencing covered 233 trial participants: 200 to 220 given two doses of AZD1222 and 26 given two doses of MenACWY control vaccine. Enrollment into the trials was organized by age into subgroups of 18-55, 56-69 and 70-plus years, and those subgroups contained approximately 160, 26 and 62 TCR-sequenced participants, respectively. The study at large found these results: The 56-69-year group was small, and its depth increase did not reach significance, likely because of low power. Only five to seven AZD1222 recipients were SARS-CoV-2 seropositive at baseline, limiting conclusions about previously exposed vaccinees. CD4 TCRs associated with the vaccine covered the entire spike protein, and the dominant responses were in regions 160-218 and 743-854. Reportedly, close to half of the unique spike-specific TCRs recognized epitopes lying outside the regions that are mutated in the B.1.351 and B.1.1.7 variants. A significant rise in spike-specific TCR breadth and depth was observed after two AZD1222 doses relative to day 0 and relative to MenACWY recipients. Most participants were white British and females outnumbered males, and the authors suggested that clonal diversity may have been underestimated. Because no day 14 peak-response samples were available, repertoires were characterized only after the peak T cell response.

From the cysteine up to the phenylalanine, the CDR3 has a length of 12 residues. The retained sequence is limited to the CDR3, 36 bases, with the frame set at the first base. CDR1 and CDR2, looked up from the germline V gene (reference sequence), are LGHDT and YNNKEL. Relative to germline, V is 1 base shorter and J is 7 bases shorter, with 7 bases between their ends. Rearrangement joined TRBV3-1 (or the pseudogene TRBV3-2) to TRBJ1-2, with TRBD1 as a weak D call on 5 bases. The receptor's source is an adult in good health. The sequences come from peripheral blood, collected on day 0 of AZD1222 vaccination. Here the CDR3 is given as CASSQAGSGYTF. The nucleotide sequence reads TGTGCCAGCAGCCAAGCAGGGTCTGGCTACACCTTC.